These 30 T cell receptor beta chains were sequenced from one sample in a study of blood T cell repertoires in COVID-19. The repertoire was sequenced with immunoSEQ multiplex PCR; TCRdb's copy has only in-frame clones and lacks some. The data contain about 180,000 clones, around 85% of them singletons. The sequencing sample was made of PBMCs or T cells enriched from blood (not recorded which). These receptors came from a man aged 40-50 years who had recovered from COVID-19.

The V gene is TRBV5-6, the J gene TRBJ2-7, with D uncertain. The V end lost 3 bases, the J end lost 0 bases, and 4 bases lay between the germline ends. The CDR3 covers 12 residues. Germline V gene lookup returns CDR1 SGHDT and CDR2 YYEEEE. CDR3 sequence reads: CASSSGSYEQYF. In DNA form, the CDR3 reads TGTGCCAGCAGCTCGGGCTCCTACGAGCAGTACTTC.

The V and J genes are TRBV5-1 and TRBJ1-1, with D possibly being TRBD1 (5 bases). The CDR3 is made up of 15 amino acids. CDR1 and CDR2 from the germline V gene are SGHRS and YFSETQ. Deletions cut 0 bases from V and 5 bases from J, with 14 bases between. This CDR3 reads CASSLGGQGKTEAFF. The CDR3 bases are TGCGCCAGCAGCTTGGGGGGTCAGGGCAAGACTGAAGCTTTCTTT.

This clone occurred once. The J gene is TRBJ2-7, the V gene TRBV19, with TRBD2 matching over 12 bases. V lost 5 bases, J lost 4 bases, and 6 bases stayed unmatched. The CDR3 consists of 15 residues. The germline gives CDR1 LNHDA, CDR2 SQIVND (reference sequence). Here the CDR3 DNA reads TGTGCCAGTAGTGCGGGGACTAGCGGGTTTTACGAGCAGTACTTC. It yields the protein CASSAGTSGFYEQYF.

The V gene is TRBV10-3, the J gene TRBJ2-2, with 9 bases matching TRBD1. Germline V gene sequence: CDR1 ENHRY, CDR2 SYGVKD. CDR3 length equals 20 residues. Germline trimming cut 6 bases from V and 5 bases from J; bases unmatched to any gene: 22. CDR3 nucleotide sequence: TGTGCCATCAGGACTATCCCTACGGGACAGGGAAGGAGAAAAACCGGGGAGCTGTTTTTT. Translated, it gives CAIRTIPTGQGRRKTGELFF.

The CDR3 nucleotides read TGTGCCAGCAGCTCAGGCTGGTCCGCCGGGGAGCTGTTTTTT. The encoded protein is CASSSGWSAGELFF. The rearrangement uses TRBV27 and TRBJ2-2, with D unclear. Germline CDR1 is MNHEY and CDR2 is SMNVEV (reference sequence). The CDR3 has 14 amino acids. V was cut by 6 bases and J by 6 bases, with 14 bases left in between.

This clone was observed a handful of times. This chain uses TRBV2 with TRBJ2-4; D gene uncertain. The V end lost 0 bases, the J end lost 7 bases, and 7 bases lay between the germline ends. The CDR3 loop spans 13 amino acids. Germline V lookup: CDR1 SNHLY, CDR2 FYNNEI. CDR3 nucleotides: TGTGCCAGCAGTGAAGCGGCTGTGAACATTCAGTACTTC. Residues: CASSEAAVNIQYF.

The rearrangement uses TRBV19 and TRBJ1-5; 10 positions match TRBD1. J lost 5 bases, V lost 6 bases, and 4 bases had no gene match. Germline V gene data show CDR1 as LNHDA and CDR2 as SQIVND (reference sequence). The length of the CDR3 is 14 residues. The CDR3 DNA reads TGTGCCAGTAGCCAGGGACAGGGGTATCAGCCCCAGCATTTT. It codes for CASSQGQGYQPQHF.

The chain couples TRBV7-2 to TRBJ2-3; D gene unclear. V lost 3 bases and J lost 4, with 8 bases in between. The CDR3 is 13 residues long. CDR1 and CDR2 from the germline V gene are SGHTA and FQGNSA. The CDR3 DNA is TGTGCCAGCAGCTTGTACGGTGCAGATACGCAGTATTTT. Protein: CASSLYGADTQYF.

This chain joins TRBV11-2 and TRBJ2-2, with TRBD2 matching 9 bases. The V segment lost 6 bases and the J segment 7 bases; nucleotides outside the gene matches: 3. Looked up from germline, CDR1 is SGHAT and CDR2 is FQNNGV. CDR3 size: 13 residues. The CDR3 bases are TGTGCCAGCAGAGCGGGGGGCCACGGGGAGCTGTTTTTT. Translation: CASRAGGHGELFF. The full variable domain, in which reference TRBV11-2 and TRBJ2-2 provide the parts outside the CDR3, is EAGVAQSPRYKIIEKRQSVAFWCNPISGHATLYWYQQILGQGPKLLIQFQNNGVVDDSQLPKDRFSAERLKGVDSTLKIQPAKLEDSAVYLCASRAGGHGELFFGEGSRLTVL.

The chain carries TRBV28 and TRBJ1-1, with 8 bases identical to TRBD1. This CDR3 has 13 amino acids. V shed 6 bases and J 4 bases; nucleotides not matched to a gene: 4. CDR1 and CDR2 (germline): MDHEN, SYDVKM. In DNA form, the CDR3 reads TGTGCCAGCAGGCTGGACAGGGCCACTGAAGCTTTCTTT. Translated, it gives CASRLDRATEAFF.

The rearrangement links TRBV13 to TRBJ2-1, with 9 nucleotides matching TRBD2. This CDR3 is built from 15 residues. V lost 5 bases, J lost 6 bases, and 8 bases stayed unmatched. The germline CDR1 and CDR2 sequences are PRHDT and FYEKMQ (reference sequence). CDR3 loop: CASSGGGGAPNEQFF. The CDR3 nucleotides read TGTGCCAGCAGCGGAGGCGGGGGGGCGCCCAATGAGCAGTTCTTC. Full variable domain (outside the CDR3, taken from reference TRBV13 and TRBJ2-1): AAGVIQSPRHLIKEKRETATLKCYPIPRHDTVYWYQQGPGQDPQFLISFYEKMQSDKGSIPDRFSAQQFSDYHSELNMSSLELGDSALYFCASSGGGGAPNEQFFGPGTRLTVL.

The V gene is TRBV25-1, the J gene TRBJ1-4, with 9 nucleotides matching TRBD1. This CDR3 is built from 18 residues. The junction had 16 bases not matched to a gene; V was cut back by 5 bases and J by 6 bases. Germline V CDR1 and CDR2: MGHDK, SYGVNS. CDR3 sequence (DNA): TGTGCCAGCAGTTCATCCCCGGGACAGGGAAGGGACGATGAAAAACTGTTTTTT. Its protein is CASSSSPGQGRDDEKLFF.

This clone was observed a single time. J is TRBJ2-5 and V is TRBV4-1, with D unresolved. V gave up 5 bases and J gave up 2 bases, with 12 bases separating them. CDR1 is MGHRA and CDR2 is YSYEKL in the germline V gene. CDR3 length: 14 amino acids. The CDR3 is CASSDILKQETQYF. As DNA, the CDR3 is TGCGCCAGCAGCGACATTCTTAAGCAAGAGACCCAGTACTTC.

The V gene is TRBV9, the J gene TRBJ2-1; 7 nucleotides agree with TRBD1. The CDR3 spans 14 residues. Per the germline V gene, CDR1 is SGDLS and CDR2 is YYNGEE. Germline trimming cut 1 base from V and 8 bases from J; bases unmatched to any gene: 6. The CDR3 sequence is CASSVLGGSYEQFF. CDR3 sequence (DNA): TGTGCCAGCAGCGTATTAGGGGGCAGTTATGAGCAGTTCTTC.

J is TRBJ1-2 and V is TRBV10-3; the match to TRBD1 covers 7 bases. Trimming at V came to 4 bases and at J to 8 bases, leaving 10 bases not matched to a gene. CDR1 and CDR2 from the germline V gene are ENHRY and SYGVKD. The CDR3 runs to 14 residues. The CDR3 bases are TGTGCCATCAGTGGGGAGGAGGGGGCGCGAGGCTACACCTTC. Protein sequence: CAISGEEGARGYTF.

In DNA, the CDR3 is TGTGCCAGCAGTTTCAGGACAGGGGACGGCTACACCTTC. This translates into CASSFRTGDGYTF. The chain joins TRBV12-3 or TRBV12-4 to TRBJ1-2; TRBD1 matches at 9 bases. There are 13 residues in the CDR3. Trimming cost V 3 bases and J 8 bases; bases outside gene matches: 4.

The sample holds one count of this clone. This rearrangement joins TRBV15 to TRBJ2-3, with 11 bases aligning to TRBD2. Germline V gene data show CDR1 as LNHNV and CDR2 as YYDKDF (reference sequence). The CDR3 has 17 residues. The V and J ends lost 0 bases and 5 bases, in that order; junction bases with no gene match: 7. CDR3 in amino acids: CATSRDISGGAEDTQYF. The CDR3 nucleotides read TGTGCCACCAGCAGAGATATTAGCGGGGGGGCTGAAGATACGCAGTATTTT.

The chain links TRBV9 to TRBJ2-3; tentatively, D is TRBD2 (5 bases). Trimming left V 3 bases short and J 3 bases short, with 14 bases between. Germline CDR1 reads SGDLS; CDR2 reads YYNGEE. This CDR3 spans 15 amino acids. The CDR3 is CASSGPTSLTDTQYF. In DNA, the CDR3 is TGTGCCAGCAGCGGACCAACTAGTCTGACAGATACGCAGTATTTT.

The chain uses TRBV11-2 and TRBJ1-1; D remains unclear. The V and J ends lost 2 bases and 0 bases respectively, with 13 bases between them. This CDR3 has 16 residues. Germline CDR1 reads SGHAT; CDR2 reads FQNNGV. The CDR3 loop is CASSLRFGEMNTEAFF. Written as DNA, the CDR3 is TGTGCCAGCAGCTTACGCTTTGGGGAGATGAACACTGAAGCTTTCTTT.

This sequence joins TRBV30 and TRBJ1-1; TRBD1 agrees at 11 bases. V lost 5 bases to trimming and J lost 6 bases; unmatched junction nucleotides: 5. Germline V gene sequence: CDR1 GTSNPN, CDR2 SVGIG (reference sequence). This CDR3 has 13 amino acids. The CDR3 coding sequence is TGTGCCTGGTCGGGACAGGGGGTCCCTGAAGCTTTCTTT. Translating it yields CAWSGQGVPEAFF.

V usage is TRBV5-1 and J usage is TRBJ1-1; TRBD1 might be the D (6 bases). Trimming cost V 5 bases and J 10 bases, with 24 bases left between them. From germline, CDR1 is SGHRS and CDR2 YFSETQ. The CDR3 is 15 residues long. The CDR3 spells CASRAKQGREVGAFF. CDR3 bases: TGCGCCAGCAGGGCTAAACAGGGACGTGAGGTGGGAGCTTTCTTT.

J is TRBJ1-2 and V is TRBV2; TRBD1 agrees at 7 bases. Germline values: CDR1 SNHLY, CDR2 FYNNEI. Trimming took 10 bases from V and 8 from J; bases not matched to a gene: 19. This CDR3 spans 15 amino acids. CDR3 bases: TGTGCCACCCTCAACCCTGGACAGGCTGTGTGGGGCTACACCTTC. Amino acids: CATLNPGQAVWGYTF.

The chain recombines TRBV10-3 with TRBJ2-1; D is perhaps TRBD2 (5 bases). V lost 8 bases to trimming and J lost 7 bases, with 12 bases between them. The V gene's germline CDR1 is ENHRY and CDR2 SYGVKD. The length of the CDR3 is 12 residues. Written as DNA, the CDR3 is TGTGCCATCGAGGGTGGGGTGAATGAGCAGTTCTTC. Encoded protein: CAIEGGVNEQFF.

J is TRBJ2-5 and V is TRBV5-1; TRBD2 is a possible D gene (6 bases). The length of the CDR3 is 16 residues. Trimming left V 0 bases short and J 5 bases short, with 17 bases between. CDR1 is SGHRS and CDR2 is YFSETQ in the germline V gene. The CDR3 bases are TGCGCCAGCAGCTTGGGCGCGGGAACCGAGCGGGAGACCCAGTACTTC. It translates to CASSLGAGTERETQYF.

The CDR3 here is CASSLGSSGGNEQFF. CDR3 DNA sequence: TGTGCCAGCAGCTTAGGGAGTAGCGGGGGAAATGAGCAGTTCTTC. The gene calls are TRBV7-8 and TRBJ2-1, with 9 positions matching TRBD2. Germline CDR1 reads SGHVS; CDR2 reads FQNEAQ. Trimming removed 1 base from V and 7 bases from J; junction bases left unmatched: 5. The CDR3 runs 15 residues.

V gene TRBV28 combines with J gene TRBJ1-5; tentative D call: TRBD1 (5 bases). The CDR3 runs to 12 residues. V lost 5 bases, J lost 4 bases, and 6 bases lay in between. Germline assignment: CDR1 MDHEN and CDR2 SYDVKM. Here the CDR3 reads CASSAGNQPQHF. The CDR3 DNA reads TGTGCCAGCAGTGCAGGGAATCAGCCCCAGCATTTT.

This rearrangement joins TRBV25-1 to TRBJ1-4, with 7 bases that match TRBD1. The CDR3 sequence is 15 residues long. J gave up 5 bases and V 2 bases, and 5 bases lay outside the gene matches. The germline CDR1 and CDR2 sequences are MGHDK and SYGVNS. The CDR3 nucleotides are TGTGCCAGCAGTGAAAAGGGACAGATAAATGAAAAACTGTTTTTT. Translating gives CASSEKGQINEKLFF.

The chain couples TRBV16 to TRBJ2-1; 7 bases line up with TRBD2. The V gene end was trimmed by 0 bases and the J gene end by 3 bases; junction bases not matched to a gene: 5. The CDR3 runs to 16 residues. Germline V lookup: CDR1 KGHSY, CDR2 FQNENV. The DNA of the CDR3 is TGTGCCAGCAGCCAATCAGGACTAGTAGGCTACAATGAGCAGTTCTTC. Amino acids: CASSQSGLVGYNEQFF.

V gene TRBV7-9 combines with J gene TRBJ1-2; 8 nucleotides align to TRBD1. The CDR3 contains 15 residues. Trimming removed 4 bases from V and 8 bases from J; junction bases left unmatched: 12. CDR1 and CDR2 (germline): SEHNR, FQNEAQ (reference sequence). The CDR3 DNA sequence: TGTGCCAGCAGCTCCATGTCGGCGGACAGGGCCGGCTACACCTTC. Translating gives CASSSMSADRAGYTF.

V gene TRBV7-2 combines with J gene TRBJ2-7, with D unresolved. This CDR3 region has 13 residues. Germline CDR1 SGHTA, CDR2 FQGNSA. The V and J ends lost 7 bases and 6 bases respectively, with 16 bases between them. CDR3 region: CASTSSGPREQYF. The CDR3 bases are TGTGCCAGCACCTCCTCCGGTCCTCGCGAGCAGTACTTC. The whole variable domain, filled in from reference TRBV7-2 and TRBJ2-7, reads GAGVSQSPSNKVTEKGKDVELRCDPISGHTALYWYRQSLGQGLEFLIYFQGNSAPDKSGLPSDRFSAERTGGSVSTLTIQRTQQEDSAVYLCASTSSGPREQYFGPGTRLTVT.